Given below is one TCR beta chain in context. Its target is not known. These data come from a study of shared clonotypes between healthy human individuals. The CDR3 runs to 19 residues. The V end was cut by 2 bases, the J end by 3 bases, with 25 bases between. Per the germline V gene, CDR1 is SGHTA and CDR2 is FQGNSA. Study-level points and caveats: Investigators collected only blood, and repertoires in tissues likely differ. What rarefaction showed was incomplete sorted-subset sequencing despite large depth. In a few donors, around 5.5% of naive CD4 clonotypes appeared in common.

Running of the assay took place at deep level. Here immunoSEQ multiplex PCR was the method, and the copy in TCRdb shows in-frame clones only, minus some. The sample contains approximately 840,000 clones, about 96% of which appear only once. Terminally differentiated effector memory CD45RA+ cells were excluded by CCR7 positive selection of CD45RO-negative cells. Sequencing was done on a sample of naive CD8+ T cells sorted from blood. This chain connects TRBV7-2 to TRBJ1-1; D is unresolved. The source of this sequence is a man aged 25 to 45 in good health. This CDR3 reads CASSLSYFPYRGGDTEAFF. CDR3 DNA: TGTGCCAGCAGCTTAAGTTATTTTCCGTATCGCGGCGGGGACACTGAAGCTTTCTTT. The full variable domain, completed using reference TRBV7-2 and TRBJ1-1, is GAGVSQSPSNKVTEKGKDVELRCDPISGHTALYWYRQSLGQGLEFLIYFQGNSAPDKSGLPSDRFSAERTGGSVSTLTIQRTQQEDSAVYLCASSLSYFPYRGGDTEAFFGQGTRLTVV.